Listed below are T cell receptor beta chains from one sample, sequenced in a study of T cells in localized non-small cell lung cancer. Assay: immunoSEQ multiplex PCR; the TCRdb copy retains only in-frame clones and omits some. Here the sample spans about 20,000 clones, around 91% being singletons. This material consisted of peripheral blood, taken before any cancer treatment. These receptors all stem from a man aged 35-69 years with stage I lung adenocarcinoma. Each CDR3 is given with its conserved first and last residue. A D gene is named only where the DNA matches it firmly. A row's size may be missing; if present it is once, few, many or a size class.

V,D,J,size,CDR3,DNA
TRBV5-1,.,TRBJ2-2,.,CASSLDGGTGELFF,TGCGCCAGCAGCTTAGACGGGGGCACCGGGGAGCTGTTTTTT
TRBV7-6,.,TRBJ2-1,.,CASSRSVYNEQFF,TGTGCCAGCAGCCGAAGCGTATACAATGAGCAGTTCTTC
TRBV7-2,.,TRBJ2-1,.,CASREASSSHNEQFF,TGTGCCAGCAGGGAGGCTAGCTCCTCCCACAATGAGCAGTTCTTC
TRBV7-8,TRBD1,TRBJ1-5,.,CASSSDRGGNQPQHF,TGTGCCAGCAGCTCGGACAGGGGTGGCAATCAGCCCCAGCATTTT
TRBV27,TRBD1,TRBJ2-7,.,CASRGDRGGYEQYF,TGTGCCAGCAGGGGGGACAGGGGTGGATACGAGCAGTACTTC
TRBV7-6,TRBD2,TRBJ2-1,.,CASSSNRGGDPRAFF,TGTGCCAGCAGCTCAAACCGGGGGGGGGACCCCAGGGCGTTCTTC
TRBV18,.,TRBJ2-1,.,CASSPRGTYNEQFF,TGTGCCAGCTCACCACGTGGCACTTACAATGAGCAGTTCTTC
TRBV5-6,.,TRBJ1-4,.,CASSRWGGTEKLFF,TGTGCCAGCAGTCGATGGGGAGGGACGGAAAAACTGTTTTTT
TRBV2,TRBD1,TRBJ1-1,.,CASSGFRGQGAQTEAFF,TGTGCCAGCAGTGGTTTCCGCGGACAGGGGGCTCAGACTGAAGCTTTCTTT
TRBV27,TRBD2,TRBJ2-5,.,CASSLYPSGETQYF,TGTGCCAGCAGTTTATATCCTAGCGGTGAGACCCAGTACTTC
TRBV12-5,.,TRBJ1-2,.,CASGHEYGYTF,TGTGCTAGTGGGCATGAGTATGGCTACACCTTC
TRBV18,.,TRBJ1-5,.,CASSYDSNQPQHF,TGTGCCAGCTCTTATGACAGTAATCAGCCCCAGCATTTT
TRBV28,.,TRBJ2-4,.,CASSQAQGGNIQYF,TGTGCCAGCAGTCAGGCCCAAGGGGGAAACATTCAGTACTTC
TRBV7-2,.,TRBJ1-2,.,CASSPDPNYGYTF,TGTGCCAGCAGCCCCGACCCTAACTATGGCTACACCTTC
TRBV29-1,TRBD2,TRBJ2-2,.,CSADGGDTGELFF,TGCAGCGCCGATGGGGGGGACACCGGGGAGCTGTTTTTT
TRBV20-1,.,TRBJ2-1,.,CSASDHEQFF,TGCAGTGCTAGCGACCATGAGCAGTTCTTC
TRBV9,TRBD2,TRBJ2-3,.,CASSATSGFGDTQYF,TGTGCCAGCAGCGCGACTAGCGGGTTTGGGGATACGCAGTATTTT
TRBV28,.,TRBJ1-2,.,CATGVANYGYTF,TGTGCAACGGGCGTTGCTAACTATGGCTACACCTTC
TRBV27,.,TRBJ2-2,.,CASSPTSGAFTGELFF,TGTGCCAGCAGTCCAACTAGTGGCGCCTTCACCGGGGAGCTGTTTTTT
TRBV9,TRBD1,TRBJ1-1,few,CASSVEGAGGLTEAFF,TGTGCCAGCAGCGTAGAGGGGGCAGGAGGGTTGACTGAAGCTTTCTTT
TRBV18,TRBD2,TRBJ2-3,.,CASSPSGSTDTQYF,TGTGCCAGCTCACCTAGCGGGAGCACAGATACGCAGTATTTT
TRBV6-6,.,TRBJ2-7,.,CATRGNFYEQYF,TGTGCCACGAGGGGGAACTTCTACGAGCAGTACTTC
TRBV7-9,.,TRBJ1-1,once,CASSLWTGLNTEAFF,TGTGCCAGCAGCTTATGGACGGGGCTGAACACTGAAGCTTTCTTT
TRBV6-1,.,TRBJ2-5,.,CASSDRVRETQYF,TGTGCCAGCAGTGACAGGGTTCGGGAGACCCAGTACTTC
TRBV15,TRBD1,TRBJ2-7,.,CATSRPRQGPFEQYF,TGTGCCACCAGCAGACCGAGACAGGGGCCCTTCGAGCAGTACTTC
TRBV19,TRBD1,TRBJ1-1,few,CASSEFFRGATEAFF,TGTGCCAGTAGTGAATTCTTCAGGGGGGCCACTGAAGCTTTCTTT
TRBV11-2,.,TRBJ2-3,few,CASSYQLARNTDTQYF,TGTGCCAGCAGCTATCAACTAGCACGAAACACAGATACGCAGTATTTT
TRBV25-1,.,TRBJ2-2,.,CASSVPATGELFF,TGTGCCAGCAGTGTACCGGCCACCGGGGAGCTGTTTTTT
TRBV28,TRBD1,TRBJ1-1,.,CASKGGLMNTEAFF,TGTGCCAGCAAAGGGGGCCTCATGAACACTGAAGCTTTCTTT
TRBV19,TRBD1,TRBJ1-5,.,CASSINVDRGQPQHF,TGTGCCAGTAGTATTAATGTGGACAGGGGGCAGCCCCAGCATTTT
TRBV1,.,TRBJ1-1,.,CTSSHRFREDTEAFF,TGCACCAGCAGCCATCGTTTTCGGGAGGACACTGAAGCTTTCTTT
TRBV5-1,.,TRBJ1-2,once,CASSLEEDYGYTF,TGCGCCAGCAGCTTGGAGGAGGACTATGGCTACACCTTC
TRBV19,.,TRBJ1-1,once,CASKAFPVTEAFF,TGTGCCAGTAAGGCATTCCCTGTCACTGAAGCTTTCTTT
TRBV6-1,TRBD1,TRBJ1-1,.,CASRAGTGGFTEAFF,TGTGCCAGCAGAGCTGGGACAGGGGGCTTCACTGAAGCTTTCTTT
TRBV9,.,TRBJ2-7,.,CASSVKGADLYEQYF,TGTGCCAGCAGCGTAAAAGGGGCAGATCTCTACGAGCAGTACTTC
TRBV27,TRBD1,TRBJ2-7,.,CASSFGTVYEQYF,TGTGCCAGCAGTTTTGGGACAGTCTACGAGCAGTACTTC
TRBV27,.,TRBJ2-3,.,CASSPLIRSVPTDTQYF,TGTGCCAGCAGTCCCCTGATTCGGAGTGTACCTACAGATACGCAGTATTTT
TRBV7-8,.,TRBJ1-3,.,CASSLDQGSNTIYF,TGTGCCAGCAGCTTAGATCAGGGTTCAAACACCATATATTTT
TRBV11-3,.,TRBJ2-7,.,CASSLYGSYEQYF,TGTGCCAGCAGCTTATACGGCAGCTACGAGCAGTACTTC
TRBV7-2,.,TRBJ2-7,.,CASSYGVSSYEQYF,TGTGCCAGCAGCTATGGGGTAAGCTCCTACGAGCAGTACTTC
TRBV6-6,.,TRBJ2-7,.,CASMSRAHEQYF,TGTGCCAGCATGTCCAGGGCACACGAGCAGTACTTC
TRBV21-1,.,TRBJ2-2,.,CASSKDFPGHGFGELFF,TGTGCCAGCAGCAAAGATTTCCCAGGGCATGGGTTCGGGGAGCTGTTTTTT
TRBV11-2,TRBD1,TRBJ1-2,.,CASSPTRTGNYGYTF,TGTGCCAGCAGCCCAACCCGGACAGGGAACTATGGCTACACCTTC
TRBV7-2,.,TRBJ1-5,.,CASSSGGNQPQHF,TGTGCCAGCAGCTCCGGGGGCAATCAGCCCCAGCATTTT
TRBV10-3,TRBD1,TRBJ1-2,.,CATQGDGFGYTF,TGTGCCACCCAGGGGGATGGGTTTGGCTACACCTTC
TRBV2,.,TRBJ2-7,few,CASSETGYEQYF,TGTGCCAGCAGTGAAACGGGCTACGAGCAGTACTTC
TRBV19,.,TRBJ2-7,.,CASSVGDSYEQYF,TGTGCCAGTAGTGTCGGGGACTCCTACGAGCAGTACTTC
TRBV5-6,TRBD2,TRBJ2-7,.,CASSPLPAGGYEQYF,TGTGCCAGCAGCCCCCTCCCCGCGGGGGGCTACGAGCAGTACTTC